This is a list of T cell receptor beta chains from one sample in a study of blood T cells in healthy people across ages. TCRdb re-derived calls from the 5' RACE reads in MiXCR, one entry per CDR3 protein. The sample includes 2 million or so distinct CDR3 sequences, roughly 49% of them seen just once. Sequencing was carried out using blood. Receptor source: a woman aged 40 to 49 in good health. CDR3s leave out the opening cysteine and the closing phenylalanine or tryptophan. The order of the fields is V gene, clone size, J gene, CDR3 protein. Clone size, where shown, is once, few, many, or a class for clones that have expanded.

TRBV6-5	.	TRBJ1-2	ASSYGPGTPIGGYT
TRBV20-1	few	TRBJ2-7	SARSLATAYEQY
TRBV3-1	.	TRBJ2-5	ASSQGTIQETQY
TRBV20-1	few	TRBJ2-7	SARDPQGAYEQY
TRBV3-1	.	TRBJ2-1	ASSHPNEQF
TRBV27	.	TRBJ2-7	ASSLSGTGSPEQY
TRBV27	.	.	ASSPGTSGLRETQY
TRBV7-9	.	TRBJ2-1	ASSSPRGTERNEQF
TRBV5-6	.	TRBJ2-3	ASSYWRGASTDTQY
TRBV5-1	.	TRBJ1-2	ASSLAQATLEYT
TRBV7-2	.	TRBJ2-5	ASDLSGGILSQTQY
TRBV5-1	.	TRBJ1-4	ASSLEFQGSEKLF
TRBV12-3/TRBV12-4	.	TRBJ1-1	ASIRTGAYTEAF
TRBV5-1	few	TRBJ2-7	ASSFRGKGYEQY
TRBV20-1	.	TRBJ2-6	SARKGNSGANVLT
TRBV7-3	.	TRBJ1-2	ASSPQQGQYGYT
TRBV27	few	TRBJ2-1	ASAQRTNNEQF
TRBV7-9	few	TRBJ2-1	ASSLRITGGYNEQF
TRBV20-1	.	TRBJ2-7	SAPNIRQGSYEQY
TRBV20-1	.	TRBJ1-1	SAGTGGMNTEAF
TRBV28	few	TRBJ2-5	ASSLRQAETQY
TRBV29-1	few	TRBJ2-5	SVEPGATQETQY
TRBV6-2/TRBV6-3	few	TRBJ2-1	ASSYSRTSGGVYNEQF
TRBV27	.	TRBJ2-5	ASSRPESETQY
TRBV12-3/TRBV12-4	.	TRBJ2-1	ASSLAPLAGDNEQF
TRBV21-1	.	TRBJ2-3	ASFWELGGTDTQY
TRBV20-1	.	TRBJ2-7	SARIQGRAKGEQY
TRBV20-1	.	TRBJ2-3	SARGRRTDTQY
TRBV7-9	.	TRBJ2-1	ASSLALAGVHNEQF
TRBV5-1	.	TRBJ2-1	ASSLPLKRGGEQF
TRBV27	few	TRBJ2-1	ASSKGGRQF